The 27 T cell receptor beta chains reported below all come from one sample, sequenced in a study of cytomegalovirus exposure and HLA in healthy donors. The primer mix had 60 Vbeta and 13 Jbeta primers. Profiling relied on immunoSEQ multiplex PCR, and the TCRdb table lists in-frame clones only, not all of them. The sample yields approximately 120,000 clones, about 84% seen once. Input material: PBMCs. All receptors derive from a man aged 40-49 years in good health and CMV-seronegative.

The V gene is TRBV19, the J gene TRBJ2-3; D is uncertain. This CDR3 comprises 14 residues. Trimming pared 3 bases from V and 1 base from J, leaving 8 bases between. CDR1 and CDR2 (germline): LNHDA, SQIVND (reference sequence). The CDR3 sequence: CASSIAAGTDTQYF. The DNA for the CDR3 is TGTGCCAGTAGTATTGCCGCGGGCACAGATACGCAGTATTTT.

The V call is TRBV11-2, the J call TRBJ2-5, with D tentatively TRBD2 (5 bases). The V and J ends lost 5 bases and 5 bases respectively, with 15 bases between them. CDR1 and CDR2 (germline): SGHAT, FQNNGV. This CDR3 comprises 14 residues. The CDR3 loop is CASSVLEATETQYF. The DNA of the CDR3 is TGTGCCAGCAGCGTCCTGGAGGCCACGGAGACCCAGTACTTC. Full variable domain (missing parts from reference TRBV11-2 and TRBJ2-5): EAGVAQSPRYKIIEKRQSVAFWCNPISGHATLYWYQQILGQGPKLLIQFQNNGVVDDSQLPKDRFSAERLKGVDSTLKIQPAKLEDSAVYLCASSVLEATETQYFGPGTRLLVL.

The V gene is TRBV6-5, the J gene TRBJ2-1, with no clear D. Germline CDR1 reads MNHEY; CDR2 reads SVGAGI. V was trimmed by 4 bases and J by 10 bases, leaving 5 bases between them. CDR3 length equals 10 residues. The CDR3 DNA is TGTGCCAGCAGTTCGGTCGAGCAGTTCTTC. As protein: CASSSVEQFF.

The rearrangement joins TRBV7-2 to TRBJ2-7, with 7 bases lining up with TRBD1. Germline V gene sequence: CDR1 SGHTA, CDR2 FQGNSA. The CDR3 covers 14 residues. The junction had 2 bases not matched to a gene; V was cut back by 1 base and J by 2 bases. The CDR3 protein is CASSLEGATYEQYF. The CDR3 coding sequence is TGTGCCAGCAGCTTAGAGGGGGCCACCTACGAGCAGTACTTC.

The V and J genes are TRBV7-2 and TRBJ2-2, with 8 bases that match TRBD1. V shed 5 bases and J 4 bases; nucleotides not matched to a gene: 9. The CDR3 consists of 16 residues. Germline-derived CDR1 and CDR2 are SGHTA and FQGNSA. The CDR3 sequence is CASSTPTGASTGELFF. CDR3 DNA sequence: TGTGCCAGCAGCACCCCGACAGGGGCAAGCACCGGGGAGCTGTTTTTT.

This sequence joins TRBV5-6 and TRBJ2-7, with D possibly TRBD1 on 5 matching bases. Germline V gene sequence: CDR1 SGHDT, CDR2 YYEEEE. V gave up 4 bases and J gave up 4 bases, with 9 bases separating them. The CDR3 is 12 residues long. This CDR3 reads CASSLNRYEQYF. The DNA for the CDR3 is TGTGCCAGCAGCCTAAACAGGTACGAGCAGTACTTC.

This clone was recorded once. A far larger clone is one base from this, pointing to a likely read error. The sample holds other DNA sequences that translate to the same CDR3. The chain links TRBV28 to TRBJ1-1, with D unresolved. The CDR3 is made up of 14 amino acids. CDR1 MDHEN and CDR2 SYDVKM come from the germline V gene. CDR3 protein: CASSQSSARGYAFF. In DNA, the CDR3 is TGTGCCAGCAGTCAAAGCAGTGCACGGGGTTATGCTTTCTTC.

The count of this clone is one. The V call is TRBV7-8, the J call TRBJ2-1; 9 bases are shared with TRBD1. Per germline, CDR1 SGHVS and CDR2 FQNEAQ. Trimming removed 6 bases from V and 12 bases from J; junction bases left unmatched: 15. CDR3 length equals 15 residues. The CDR3 DNA reads as TGTGCCAGCAGAACCGGGACAGGGACGTTAGGGGGGCAGTTCTTC. It specifies CASRTGTGTLGGQFF.

The V call is TRBV28, the J call TRBJ2-1; TRBD1 matches at 8 bases. J was trimmed by 10 bases and V by 4 bases; bases with no gene match: 3. The CDR3 is made up of 12 amino acids. Germline CDR1 and CDR2: MDHEN and SYDVKM. In DNA, the CDR3 is TGTGCCAGCAGTTCAGGGGGCAGCGAGCAGTTCTTC. Encoded protein: CASSSGGSEQFF.

This rearrangement joins TRBV6-5 to TRBJ1-6; D is undetermined. V lost 0 bases and J lost 10, with 4 bases in between. CDR1 is MNHEY, CDR2 SVGAGI, per germline. The CDR3 runs to 12 residues. CDR3 protein: CASSYSSSPLHF. The CDR3 region has the DNA TGTGCCAGCAGTTACTCTTCGTCACCCCTCCACTTT.

The gene calls are TRBV5-4 and TRBJ2-7; 7 bases agree with TRBD1. The CDR3 totals 14 residues. Losses at the gene ends were 0 bases for V and 9 bases for J; bases not matched to a gene: 9. Germline CDR1 is SGHNT and CDR2 is YYREEE (reference sequence). The CDR3 is CASSLGQGGLVQYF. CDR3 sequence (DNA): TGTGCCAGCAGCTTGGGACAGGGTGGATTGGTGCAGTACTTC.

The V call is TRBV30, the J call TRBJ2-2; 10 bases fit TRBD2. Trimming at V came to 3 bases and at J to 1 base, leaving 2 bases not matched to a gene. The CDR3 contains 15 residues. Germline V gene sequence: CDR1 GTSNPN, CDR2 SVGIG (reference sequence). CDR3 coding DNA: TGTGCCTGGAGGCTAGCGGGGGTGAACACCGGGGAGCTGTTTTTT. Amino acids: CAWRLAGVNTGELFF.

The chain carries TRBV5-1 and TRBJ2-7; TRBD2 might be the D (6 bases). The CDR3 totals 13 residues. V lost 4 bases and J lost 7, with 15 bases in between. Germline loops: CDR1 SGHRS, CDR2 YFSETQ. CDR3: CASSLQEGQEQYF. In DNA form, the CDR3 reads TGCGCCAGCAGCCTCCAGGAGGGGCAAGAGCAGTACTTC.

The CDR3 loop reads CASSQEGTATGNTIYF. CDR3 nucleotide sequence: TGCGCCAGCAGCCAAGAGGGCACCGCAACTGGAAACACCATATATTTT. J is TRBJ1-3 and V is TRBV4-3; D gene uncertain. In germline, CDR1 is LGHNA, CDR2 YSLEER. V was pared by 0 bases and J by 2 bases, with 11 bases between. The CDR3 is 16 residues long.

This chain connects TRBV29-1 to TRBJ2-2; D is ambiguous. This CDR3 is built from 11 residues. The germline V and J ends were trimmed by 5 bases and 3 bases, with 4 bases remaining between them. Germline V gene sequence: CDR1 SQVTM, CDR2 ANQGSEA. CDR3 nucleotides: TGCAGCGTTCGGGACACCGGGGAGCTGTTTTTT. It codes for CSVRDTGELFF.

This chain uses TRBV7-2 with TRBJ1-2; no definite D call. The CDR3 length is 13 residues. The germline V gene encodes CDR1 SGHTA and CDR2 FQGNSA. V dropped 1 base and J dropped 7 bases, with 10 bases sitting between them. CDR3 in DNA: TGTGCCAGCAGCTTAGAAAGAGTTGGTGGCTACACCTTC. Its protein product is CASSLERVGGYTF.

The rearrangement joins TRBV13 to TRBJ2-7; TRBD2 aligns across 13 bases. V was clipped by 5 bases and J by 6 bases; unmatched bases: 7. The CDR3 is made up of 15 amino acids. From germline, CDR1 is PRHDT and CDR2 FYEKMQ (reference sequence). CDR3 bases: TGTGCCAGCAGCCTACGGACTAGCGGGGGTTCCGAGCAGTACTTC. Translating it yields CASSLRTSGGSEQYF.

The chain has TRBV28 and TRBJ2-6; 9 bases fit TRBD1. From germline, CDR1 is MDHEN and CDR2 SYDVKM. J lost 1 base, V lost 5 bases, and 15 bases had no gene match. The CDR3 sequence is 20 residues long. CDR3 in amino acids: CASSQIRQGGVSSGANVLTF. Here the CDR3 DNA reads TGTGCCAGCAGTCAAATCCGACAGGGGGGAGTGTCGTCTGGGGCCAACGTCCTGACTTTC.

In regard to this clone: Just one base apart from a much larger clone, this may be a read error. The chain carries TRBV7-2 and TRBJ1-1; TRBD1 might be the D (5 bases). The CDR3 loop spans 13 amino acids. Germline CDR1 reads SGHTA; CDR2 reads FQGNSA. V was pared by 5 bases and J by 1 base, with 8 bases between. Written as DNA, the CDR3 is TGTGCCAGCAGCAAAGACAGGAACACTGAAGCTTTCTTT. Translation gives CASSKDRNTEAFF.

The chain couples TRBV30 to TRBJ1-6, with D possibly TRBD1 on 6 matching bases. Germline V gene lookup returns CDR1 GTSNPN and CDR2 SVGIG (reference sequence). CDR3 length: 17 amino acids. V was cut by 6 bases and J by 3 bases, with 21 bases left in between. CDR3 loop: CACGLTGAKLYNSPLHF. Written as DNA, the CDR3 is TGTGCCTGCGGACTGACAGGTGCCAAACTCTATAATTCACCCCTCCACTTT.

The chain is built from TRBV5-5 and TRBJ1-4; 12 positions agree with TRBD1. Looked up from germline, CDR1 is SGHKS and CDR2 is YYEKEE (reference sequence). This CDR3 has 16 amino acids. Germline trimming cut 4 bases from V and 8 bases from J; bases unmatched to any gene: 9. The CDR3: CASSPRGGTGGEKLFF. The CDR3, as DNA: TGTGCCAGCAGCCCCCGGGGGGGGACAGGGGGCGAAAAACTGTTTTTT. Full variable domain (remainder filled in from reference TRBV5-5 and TRBJ1-4): DAGVTQSPTHLIKTRGQQVTLRCSPISGHKSVSWYQQVLGQGPQFIFQYYEKEERGRGNFPDRFSARQFPNYSSELNVNALLLGDSALYLCASSPRGGTGGEKLFFGSGTQLSVL.

The chain links TRBV6-5 to TRBJ1-4, with D tentatively TRBD1 (5 bases). The CDR3 loop spans 14 amino acids. Germline V gene lookup returns CDR1 MNHEY and CDR2 SVGAGI. V lost 2 bases and J lost 5, with 9 bases in between. The CDR3 loop reads CASSYGGGNEKLFF. In DNA form, the CDR3 reads TGTGCCAGCAGTTACGGGGGGGGAAATGAAAAACTGTTTTTT.

V is TRBV5-6 and J is TRBJ1-2; maybe TRBD1 (5 bases). The CDR3 runs 15 residues. The V gene lost 3 bases and the J gene lost 8 bases, with 20 bases spanning the gap. CDR1 is SGHDT and CDR2 is YYEEEE in the germline V gene. CDR3 protein: CASSSVRALGGGYTF. The CDR3 DNA follows: TGTGCCAGCAGCTCTGTAAGGGCCCTCGGGGGAGGCTACACCTTC.

The chain joins TRBV9 to TRBJ1-2; the D is unclear. CDR1 is SGDLS, CDR2 YYNGEE, per germline. The CDR3 has 14 amino acids. Between the trimmed V and J ends, which lost 0 bases and 2 bases, there was a span of 8 bases. CDR3 residues: CASSVAPRNYGYTF. Written as DNA, the CDR3 is TGTGCCAGCAGCGTAGCCCCTCGGAACTATGGCTACACCTTC. Variable domain in full (rest from reference TRBV9 and TRBJ1-2): DSGVTQTPKHLITATGQRVTLRCSPRSGDLSVYWYQQSLDQGLQFLIQYYNGEERAKGNILERFSAQQFPDLHSELNLSSLELGDSALYFCASSVAPRNYGYTFGSGTRLTVV.

CDR3 nucleotide sequence: TGTGCCAGCAGCCTTGATTTAGGGGCAGGTGGCTACACCTTC. Protein: CASSLDLGAGGYTF. V is TRBV5-4 and J is TRBJ1-2; D perhaps matches TRBD1 (5 bases). Germline V gene sequence: CDR1 SGHNT, CDR2 YYREEE (reference sequence). The V gene lost 4 bases and the J gene lost 7 bases, with 17 bases spanning the gap. The CDR3 totals 14 residues.

This CDR3 reads CASSHTSASNNEQFF. The CDR3 coding sequence is TGTGCCAGCAGCCATACTAGCGCATCCAACAATGAGCAGTTCTTC. The V call is TRBV5-6, the J call TRBJ2-1; 7 nucleotides line up with TRBD2. Germline V lookup: CDR1 SGHDT, CDR2 YYEEEE. The CDR3 is 15 residues long. V lost 4 bases and J lost 5; bases outside the gene matches: 9.

V is TRBV2 and J is TRBJ1-1; 7 bases agree with TRBD1. J lost 1 base, V lost 5 bases, and 1 base had no gene match. This CDR3 region has 13 residues. From germline, CDR1 is SNHLY and CDR2 FYNNEI. The CDR3: CASSRQGNTEAFF. DNA of the CDR3: TGTGCCAGCAGTCGACAGGGGAACACTGAAGCTTTCTTT.